The sequence of this TCR beta chain was determined in a study of blood T cell repertoires in COVID-19. Study summary: COVID-19 samples, acute and convalescent, were from the United States, Italy and Spain.

Followed over time, Seattle patients had been enrolled while infection was active. Profiling relied on immunoSEQ multiplex PCR, and the TCRdb table lists in-frame clones only, not all of them. The table has over 200,000 clones, about 93% seen once; the top ten hold around 0.85%. Germline assignment: CDR1 MDHEN and CDR2 SYDVKM. CDR3 length: 15 residues. V gave up 6 bases and J gave up 6 bases; unmatched junction bases: 12. Specimen: peripheral blood. V and J are TRBV28 and TRBJ2-7; 9 bases match TRBD1. The sequence came from a man in his fifties or sixties with COVID-19, enrolled during active disease. CDR3 residues: CASSTGGTGLPEQYF. CDR3 nucleotide sequence: TGTGCCAGCAGCACCGGGGGGACAGGGCTTCCCGAGCAGTACTTC.